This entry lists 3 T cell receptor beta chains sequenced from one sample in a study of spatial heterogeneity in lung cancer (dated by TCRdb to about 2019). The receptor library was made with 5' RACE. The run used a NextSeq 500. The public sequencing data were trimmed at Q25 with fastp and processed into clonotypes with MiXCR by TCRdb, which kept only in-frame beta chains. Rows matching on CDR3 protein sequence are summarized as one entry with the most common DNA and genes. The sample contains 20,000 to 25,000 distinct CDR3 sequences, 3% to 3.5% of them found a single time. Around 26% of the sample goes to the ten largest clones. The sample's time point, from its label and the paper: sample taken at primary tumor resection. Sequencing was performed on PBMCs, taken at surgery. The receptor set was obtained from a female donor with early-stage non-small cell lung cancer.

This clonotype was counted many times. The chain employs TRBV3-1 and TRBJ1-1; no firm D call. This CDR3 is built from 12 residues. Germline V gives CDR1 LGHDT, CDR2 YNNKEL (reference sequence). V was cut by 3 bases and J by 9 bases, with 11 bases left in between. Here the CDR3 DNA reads TGTGCCAGCAGCCACGCCTTAACCCAAGCTTTCTTT. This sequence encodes CASSHALTQAFF. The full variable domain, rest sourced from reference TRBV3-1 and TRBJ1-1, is DTAVSQTPKYLVTQMGNDKSIKCEQNLGHDTMYWYKQDSKKFLKIMFSYNNKELIINETVPNRFSPKSPDKAHLNLHINSLELGDSAVYFCASSHALTQAFFGQGTRLTVV.

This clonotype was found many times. Here the CDR3 reads CASSQIADRGRQETQYF. The DNA of the CDR3 is TGTGCCAGCAGCCAGATCGCCGACAGGGGGAGGCAAGAGACCCAGTACTTC. This chain connects TRBV3-1 to TRBJ2-5; 9 positions match TRBD1. This CDR3 contains 17 residues. V gave up 3 bases and J gave up 2 bases; unmatched junction bases: 10. From germline, CDR1 is LGHDT and CDR2 YNNKEL (reference sequence).

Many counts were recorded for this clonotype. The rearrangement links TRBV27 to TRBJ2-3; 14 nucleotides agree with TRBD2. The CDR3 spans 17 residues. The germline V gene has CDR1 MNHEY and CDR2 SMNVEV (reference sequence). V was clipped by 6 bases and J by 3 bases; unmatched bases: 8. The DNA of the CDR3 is TGTGCCAGCAGCATGACTAGCGGGAGGGCCCGTACAGATACGCAGTATTTT. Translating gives CASSMTSGRARTDTQYF.